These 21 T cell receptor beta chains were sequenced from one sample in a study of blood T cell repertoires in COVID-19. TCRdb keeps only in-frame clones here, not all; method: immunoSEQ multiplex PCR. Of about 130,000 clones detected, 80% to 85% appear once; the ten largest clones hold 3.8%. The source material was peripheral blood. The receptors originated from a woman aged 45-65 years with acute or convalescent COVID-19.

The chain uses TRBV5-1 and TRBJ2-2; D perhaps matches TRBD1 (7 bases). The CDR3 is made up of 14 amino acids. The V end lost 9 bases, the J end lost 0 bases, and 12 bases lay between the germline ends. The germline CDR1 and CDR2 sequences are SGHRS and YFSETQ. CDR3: CATRGAANTGELFF. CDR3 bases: TGCGCCACCAGGGGGGCCGCGAACACCGGGGAGCTGTTTTTT.

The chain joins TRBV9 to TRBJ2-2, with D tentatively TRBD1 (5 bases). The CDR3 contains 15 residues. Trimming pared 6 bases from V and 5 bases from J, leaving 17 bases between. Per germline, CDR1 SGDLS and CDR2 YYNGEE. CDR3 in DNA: TGTGCCAGCACCATGGGGCAGCATCTAACCGGGGAGCTGTTTTTT. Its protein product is CASTMGQHLTGELFF.

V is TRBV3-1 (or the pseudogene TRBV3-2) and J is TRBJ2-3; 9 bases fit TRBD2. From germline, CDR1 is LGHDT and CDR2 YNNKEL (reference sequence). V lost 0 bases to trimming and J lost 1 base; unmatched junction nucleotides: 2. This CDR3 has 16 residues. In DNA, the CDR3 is TGTGCCAGCAGCCAAGATCGACTAGCGGGCACAGATACGCAGTATTTT. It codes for CASSQDRLAGTDTQYF.

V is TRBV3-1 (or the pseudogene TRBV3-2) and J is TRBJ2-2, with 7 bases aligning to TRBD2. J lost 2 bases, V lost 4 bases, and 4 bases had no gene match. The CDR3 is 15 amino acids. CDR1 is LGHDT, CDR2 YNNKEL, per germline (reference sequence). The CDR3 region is CASSLSGINTGELFF. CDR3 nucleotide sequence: TGTGCCAGCAGCCTGAGCGGGATTAACACCGGGGAGCTGTTTTTT.

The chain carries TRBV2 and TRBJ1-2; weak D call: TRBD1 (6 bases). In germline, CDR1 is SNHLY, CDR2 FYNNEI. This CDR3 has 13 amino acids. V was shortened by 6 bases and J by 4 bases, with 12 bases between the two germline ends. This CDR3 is CASRGRGPYGYTF. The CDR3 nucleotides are TGTGCCAGCAGGGGGCGGGGGCCCTATGGCTACACCTTC.

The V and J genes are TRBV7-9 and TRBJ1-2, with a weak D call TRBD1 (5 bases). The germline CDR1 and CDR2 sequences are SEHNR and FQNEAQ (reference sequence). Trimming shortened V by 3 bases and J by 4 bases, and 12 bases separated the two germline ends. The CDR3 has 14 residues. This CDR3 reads CASSFPGGGYGYTF. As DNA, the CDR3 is TGTGCCAGCAGCTTCCCGGGGGGGGGCTATGGCTACACCTTC.

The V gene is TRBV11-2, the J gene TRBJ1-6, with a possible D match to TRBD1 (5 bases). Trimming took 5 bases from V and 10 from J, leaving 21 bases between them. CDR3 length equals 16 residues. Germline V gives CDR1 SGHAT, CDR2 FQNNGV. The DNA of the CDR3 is TGTGCCAGCAGCCTAGCGCGAGGTGGGACTTTATCACCCCTCCACTTT. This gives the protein CASSLARGGTLSPLHF.

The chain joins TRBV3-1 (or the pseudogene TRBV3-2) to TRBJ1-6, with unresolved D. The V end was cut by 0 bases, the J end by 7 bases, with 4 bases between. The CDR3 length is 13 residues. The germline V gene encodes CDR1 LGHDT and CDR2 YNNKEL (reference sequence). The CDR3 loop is CASSQELNSPLHF. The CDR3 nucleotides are TGTGCCAGCAGCCAAGAGCTAAATTCACCCCTCCACTTT.

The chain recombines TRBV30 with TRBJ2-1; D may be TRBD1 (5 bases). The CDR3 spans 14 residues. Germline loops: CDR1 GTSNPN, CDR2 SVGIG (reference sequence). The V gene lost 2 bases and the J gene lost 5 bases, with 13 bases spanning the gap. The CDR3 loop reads CAWSNWGGHNEQFF. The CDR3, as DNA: TGTGCCTGGAGTAATTGGGGCGGACACAATGAGCAGTTCTTC.

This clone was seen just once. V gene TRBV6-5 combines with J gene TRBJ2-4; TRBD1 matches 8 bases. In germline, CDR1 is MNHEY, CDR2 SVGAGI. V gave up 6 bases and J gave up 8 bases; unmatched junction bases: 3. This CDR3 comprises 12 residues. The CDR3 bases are TGTGCCAGCAGCAAGGACAGGGACATTCAGTACTTC. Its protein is CASSKDRDIQYF.

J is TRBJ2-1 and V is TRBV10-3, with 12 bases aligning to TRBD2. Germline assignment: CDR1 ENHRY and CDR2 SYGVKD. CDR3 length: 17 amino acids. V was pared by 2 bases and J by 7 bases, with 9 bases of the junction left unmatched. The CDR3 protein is CAISEMKTSGRTNEQFF. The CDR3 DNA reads TGTGCCATCAGTGAGATGAAGACTAGCGGGAGAACGAATGAGCAGTTCTTC.

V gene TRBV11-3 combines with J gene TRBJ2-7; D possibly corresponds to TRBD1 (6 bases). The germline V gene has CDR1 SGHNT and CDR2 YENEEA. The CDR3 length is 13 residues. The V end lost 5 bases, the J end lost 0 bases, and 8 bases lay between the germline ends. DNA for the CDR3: TGTGCCAGCAGCGCGACAGGCTCCTACGAGCAGTACTTC. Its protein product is CASSATGSYEQYF.

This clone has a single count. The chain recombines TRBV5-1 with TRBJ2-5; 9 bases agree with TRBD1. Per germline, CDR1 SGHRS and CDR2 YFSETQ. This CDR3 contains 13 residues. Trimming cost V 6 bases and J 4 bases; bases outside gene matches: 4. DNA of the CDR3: TGCGCCAGCACCACGGGACAGGGAGAGACCCAGTACTTC. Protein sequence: CASTTGQGETQYF.

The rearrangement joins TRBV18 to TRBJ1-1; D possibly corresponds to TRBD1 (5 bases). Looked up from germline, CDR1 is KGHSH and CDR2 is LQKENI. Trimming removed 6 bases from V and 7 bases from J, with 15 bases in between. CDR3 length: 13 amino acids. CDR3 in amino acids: CASSRSDSREAFF. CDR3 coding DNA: TGTGCCAGCTCGCGCAGCGACAGCCGTGAAGCTTTCTTT.

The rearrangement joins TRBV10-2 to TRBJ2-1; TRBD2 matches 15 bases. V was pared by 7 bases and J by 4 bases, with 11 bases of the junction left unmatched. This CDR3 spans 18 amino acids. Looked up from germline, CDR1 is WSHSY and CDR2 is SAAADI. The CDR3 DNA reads TGCGCCAGCACCCCTAGGACTAGCGGGAGGGAACTTTACAATGAGCAGTTCTTC. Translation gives CASTPRTSGRELYNEQFF.

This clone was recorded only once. The CDR3: CASSKFGGNRAYNEQFF. CDR3 nucleotide sequence: TGTGCCAGCAGCAAATTCGGAGGGAATAGAGCCTACAATGAGCAGTTCTTC. The gene calls are TRBV21-1 and TRBJ2-1; the tabulated D call, TRBD2, remains unverified against the DNA. TRBV21-1 is a recognized pseudogene. The length of the CDR3 is 17 residues.

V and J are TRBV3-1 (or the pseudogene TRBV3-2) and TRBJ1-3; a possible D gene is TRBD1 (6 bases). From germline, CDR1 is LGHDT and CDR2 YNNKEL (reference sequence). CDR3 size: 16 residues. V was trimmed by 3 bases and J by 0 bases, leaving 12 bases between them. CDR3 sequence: CASSHLDRTSGNTIYF. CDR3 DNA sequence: TGTGCCAGCAGCCACTTAGACAGGACCTCTGGAAACACCATATATTTT.

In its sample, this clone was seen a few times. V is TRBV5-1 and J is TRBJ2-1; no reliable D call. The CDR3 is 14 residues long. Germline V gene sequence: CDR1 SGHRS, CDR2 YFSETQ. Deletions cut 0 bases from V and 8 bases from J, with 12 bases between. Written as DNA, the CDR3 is TGCGCCAGCAGCTTGGCTTCAGGTAAAGATGAGCAGTTCTTC. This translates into CASSLASGKDEQFF.

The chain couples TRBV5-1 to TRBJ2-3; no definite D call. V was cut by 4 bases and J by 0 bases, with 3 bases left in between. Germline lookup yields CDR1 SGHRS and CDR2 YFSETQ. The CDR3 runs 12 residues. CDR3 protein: CASSLSTDTQYF. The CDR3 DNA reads TGCGCCAGCAGCCTTAGCACAGATACGCAGTATTTT.

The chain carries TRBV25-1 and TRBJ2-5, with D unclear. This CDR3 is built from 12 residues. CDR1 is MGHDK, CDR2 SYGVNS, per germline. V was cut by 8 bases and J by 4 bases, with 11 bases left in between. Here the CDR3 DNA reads TGTGCCAGCGTTGCATCCGGAGAGACCCAGTACTTC. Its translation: CASVASGETQYF.

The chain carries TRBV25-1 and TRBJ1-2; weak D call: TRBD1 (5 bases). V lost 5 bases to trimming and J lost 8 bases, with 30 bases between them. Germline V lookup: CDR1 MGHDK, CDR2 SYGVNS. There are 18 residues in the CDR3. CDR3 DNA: TGTGCCAGCAGTCCCGTAGGGGAGGGTTGGAACCGCTGGGGGGGCTACACCTTC. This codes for CASSPVGEGWNRWGGYTF.